The entry below gives a single T cell receptor beta chain sequence along with its context. This record belongs to a study of shared T cell receptors in the human thymus. Produced via immunoSEQ multiplex PCR; TCRdb's table is partial and in-frame only. Seen here are some 660,000 clones, more than 75% observed once, and the top ten hold roughly 0.0094%. Germline V gene data show CDR1 as SGHDN and CDR2 as FVKESK. This CDR3 is built from 19 residues. The V end lost 0 bases, the J end lost 0 bases, and 20 bases lay between the germline ends. This same sample was also taken into another study, of human thymus T cells. Turning to that study: Thymus was obtained from resections taken during corrective heart surgery.

The chain joins TRBV14 to TRBJ1-1; possibly TRBD1 for D (5 bases). The source material was thymocytes. This TCR came from a boy under two years old with a congenital heart defect. The CDR3 coding sequence is TGTGCCAGCAGCCAAGAAGACCCGGGGGACGTTCCTATGAACACTGAAGCTTTCTTT. It specifies CASSQEDPGDVPMNTEAFF.